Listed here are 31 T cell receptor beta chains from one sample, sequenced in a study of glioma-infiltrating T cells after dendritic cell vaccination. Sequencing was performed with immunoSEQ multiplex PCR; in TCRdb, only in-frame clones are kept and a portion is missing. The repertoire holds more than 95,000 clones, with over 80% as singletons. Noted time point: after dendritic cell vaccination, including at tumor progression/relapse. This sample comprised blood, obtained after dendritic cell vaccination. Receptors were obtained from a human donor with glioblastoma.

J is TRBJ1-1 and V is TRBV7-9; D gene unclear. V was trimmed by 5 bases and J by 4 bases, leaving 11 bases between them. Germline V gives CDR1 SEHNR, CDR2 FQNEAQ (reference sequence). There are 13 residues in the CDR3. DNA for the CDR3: TGTGCCAGCAGCCCATGGGGAGGCACTGAAGCTTTCTTT. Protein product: CASSPWGGTEAFF.

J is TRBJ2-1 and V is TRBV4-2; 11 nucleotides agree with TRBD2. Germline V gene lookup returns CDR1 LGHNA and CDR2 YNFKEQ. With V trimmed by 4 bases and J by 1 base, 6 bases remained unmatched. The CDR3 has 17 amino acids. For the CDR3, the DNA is TGTGCCAGCAGCCCCCGGGGGACTAGCGGATCCTACAATGAGCAGTTCTTC. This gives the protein CASSPRGTSGSYNEQFF.

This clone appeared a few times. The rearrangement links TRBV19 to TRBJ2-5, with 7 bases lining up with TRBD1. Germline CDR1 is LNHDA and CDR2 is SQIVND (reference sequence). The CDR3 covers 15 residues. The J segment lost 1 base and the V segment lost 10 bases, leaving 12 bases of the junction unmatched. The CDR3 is CAKLTGCGTQETQYF. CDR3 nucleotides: TGTGCCAAATTGACAGGGTGTGGAACCCAAGAGACCCAGTACTTC.

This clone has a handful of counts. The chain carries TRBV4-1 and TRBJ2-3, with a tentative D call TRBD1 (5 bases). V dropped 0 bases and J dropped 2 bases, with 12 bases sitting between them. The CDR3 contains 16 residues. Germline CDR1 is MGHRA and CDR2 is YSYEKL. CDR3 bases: TGCGCCAGCAGCCAAGATTGGGGCAGGGCCACAGATACGCAGTATTTT. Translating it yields CASSQDWGRATDTQYF.

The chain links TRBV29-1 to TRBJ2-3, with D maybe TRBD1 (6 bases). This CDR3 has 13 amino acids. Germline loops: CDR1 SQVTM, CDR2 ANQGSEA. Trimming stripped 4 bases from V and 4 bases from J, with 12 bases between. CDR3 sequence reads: CSVGSSGADTQYF. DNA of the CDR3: TGCAGCGTTGGATCTTCAGGGGCAGATACGCAGTATTTT.

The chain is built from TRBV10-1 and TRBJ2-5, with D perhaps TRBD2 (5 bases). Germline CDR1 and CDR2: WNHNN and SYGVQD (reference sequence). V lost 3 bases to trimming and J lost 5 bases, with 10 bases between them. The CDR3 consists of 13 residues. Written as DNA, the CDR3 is TGCGCCAGCAGTGACGAGGGCCGGGAGACCCAGTACTTC. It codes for CASSDEGRETQYF.

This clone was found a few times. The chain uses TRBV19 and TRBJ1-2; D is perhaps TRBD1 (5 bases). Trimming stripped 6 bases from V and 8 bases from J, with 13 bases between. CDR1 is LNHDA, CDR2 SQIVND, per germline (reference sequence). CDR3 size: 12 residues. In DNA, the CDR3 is TGTGCCAGTAGGGCAATGGGGGGAGGCTACACCTTC. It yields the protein CASRAMGGGYTF.

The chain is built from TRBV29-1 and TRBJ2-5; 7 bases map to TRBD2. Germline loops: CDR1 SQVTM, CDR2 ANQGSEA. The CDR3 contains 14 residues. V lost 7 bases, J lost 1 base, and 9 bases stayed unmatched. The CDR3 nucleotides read TGCAGCGGCCGGGACTACGGTTCCCAAGAGACCCAGTACTTC. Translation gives CSGRDYGSQETQYF.

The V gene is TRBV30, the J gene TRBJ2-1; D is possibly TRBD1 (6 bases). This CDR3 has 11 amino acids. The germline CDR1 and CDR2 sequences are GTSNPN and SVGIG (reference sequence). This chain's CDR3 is CAGAYIGEQFF. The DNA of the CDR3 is TGTGCGGGGGCCTACATCGGTGAGCAGTTCTTC.

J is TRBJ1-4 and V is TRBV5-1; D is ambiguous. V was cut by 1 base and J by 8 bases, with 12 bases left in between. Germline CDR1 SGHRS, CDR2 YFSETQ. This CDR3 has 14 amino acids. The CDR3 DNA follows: TGCGCCAGCAGCTTGTTGCCAGGATCGGAAAAACTGTTTTTT. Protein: CASSLLPGSEKLFF.

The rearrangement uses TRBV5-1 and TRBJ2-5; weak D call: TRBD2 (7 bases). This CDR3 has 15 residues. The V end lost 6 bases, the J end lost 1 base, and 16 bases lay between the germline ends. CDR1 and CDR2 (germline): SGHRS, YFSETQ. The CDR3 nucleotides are TGCGCCAGCAACCCCGGGGGGCAGGTCCAAGAGACCCAGTACTTC. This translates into CASNPGGQVQETQYF.

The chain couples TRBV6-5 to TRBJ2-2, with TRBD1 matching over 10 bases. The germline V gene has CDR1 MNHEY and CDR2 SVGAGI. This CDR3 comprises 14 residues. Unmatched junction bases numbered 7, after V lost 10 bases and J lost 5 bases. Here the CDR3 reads CATQGTGATGELFF. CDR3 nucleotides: TGTGCCACTCAGGGGACAGGGGCGACCGGGGAGCTGTTTTTT.

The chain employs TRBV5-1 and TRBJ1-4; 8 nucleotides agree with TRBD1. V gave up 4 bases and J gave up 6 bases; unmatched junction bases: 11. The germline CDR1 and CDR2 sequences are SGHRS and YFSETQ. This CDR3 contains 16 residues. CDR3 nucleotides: TGCGCCAGCAGCAGATTGCCACAGGGGGGGGATGAAAAACTGTTTTTT. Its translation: CASSRLPQGGDEKLFF.

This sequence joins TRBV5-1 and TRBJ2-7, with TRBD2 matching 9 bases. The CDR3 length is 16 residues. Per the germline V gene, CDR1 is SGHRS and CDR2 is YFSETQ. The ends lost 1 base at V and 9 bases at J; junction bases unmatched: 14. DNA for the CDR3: TGCGCCAGCAGCTTGTGGTCCCGACTAGCGGCAAAGGTGCAGTACTTC. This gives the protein CASSLWSRLAAKVQYF.

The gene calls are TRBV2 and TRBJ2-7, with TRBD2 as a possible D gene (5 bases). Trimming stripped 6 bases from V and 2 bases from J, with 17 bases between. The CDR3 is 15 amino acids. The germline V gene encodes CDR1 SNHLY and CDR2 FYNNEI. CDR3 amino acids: CASSAGKRSPYEQYF. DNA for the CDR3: TGTGCCAGCAGCGCCGGAAAGCGGTCCCCCTACGAGCAGTACTTC.

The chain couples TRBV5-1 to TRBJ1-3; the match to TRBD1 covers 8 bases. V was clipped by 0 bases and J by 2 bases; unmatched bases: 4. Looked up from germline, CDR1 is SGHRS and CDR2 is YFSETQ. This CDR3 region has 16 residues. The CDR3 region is CASSLEQGATGNTIYF. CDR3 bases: TGCGCCAGCAGCTTGGAGCAGGGGGCTACTGGAAACACCATATATTTT.

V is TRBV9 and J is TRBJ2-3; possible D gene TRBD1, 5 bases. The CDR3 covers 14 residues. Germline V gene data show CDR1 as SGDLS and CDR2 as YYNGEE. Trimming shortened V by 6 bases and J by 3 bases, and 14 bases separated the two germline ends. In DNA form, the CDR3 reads TGTGCCAGCACCCCGGCAGGGTGGACAGATACGCAGTATTTT. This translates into CASTPAGWTDTQYF.

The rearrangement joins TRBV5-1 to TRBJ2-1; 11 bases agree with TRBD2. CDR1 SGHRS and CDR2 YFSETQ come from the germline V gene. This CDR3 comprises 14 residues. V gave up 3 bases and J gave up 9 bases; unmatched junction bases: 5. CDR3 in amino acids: CASSSLAGGTEQFF. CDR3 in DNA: TGCGCCAGCAGCTCCCTAGCGGGAGGTACTGAGCAGTTCTTC.

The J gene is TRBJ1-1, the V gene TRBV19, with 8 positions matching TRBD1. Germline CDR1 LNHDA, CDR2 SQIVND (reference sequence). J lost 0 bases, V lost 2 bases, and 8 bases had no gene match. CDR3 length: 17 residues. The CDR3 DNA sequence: TGTGCCAGTAGTATAAGGCTTGGACAGGGAGTGAACACTGAAGCTTTCTTT. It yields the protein CASSIRLGQGVNTEAFF. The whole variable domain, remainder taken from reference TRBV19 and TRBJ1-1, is DGGITQSPKYLFRKEGQNVTLSCEQNLNHDAMYWYRQDPGQGLRLIYYSQIVNDFQKGDIAEGYSVSREKKESFPLTVTSAQKNPTAFYLCASSIRLGQGVNTEAFFGQGTRLTVV.

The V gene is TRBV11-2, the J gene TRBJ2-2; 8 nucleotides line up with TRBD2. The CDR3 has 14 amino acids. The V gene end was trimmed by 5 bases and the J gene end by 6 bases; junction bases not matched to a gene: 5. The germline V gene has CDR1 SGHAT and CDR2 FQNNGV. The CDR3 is CASSRAGVPGELFF. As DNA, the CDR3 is TGTGCCAGCAGCCGAGCGGGAGTCCCCGGGGAGCTGTTTTTT.

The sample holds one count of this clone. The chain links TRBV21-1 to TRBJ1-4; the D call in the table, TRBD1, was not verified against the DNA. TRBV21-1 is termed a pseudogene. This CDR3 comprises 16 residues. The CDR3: CASSKGVRITNEKLFF. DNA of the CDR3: TGTGCCAGCAGCAAAGGGGTCAGGATTACTAATGAAAAACTGTTTTTT.

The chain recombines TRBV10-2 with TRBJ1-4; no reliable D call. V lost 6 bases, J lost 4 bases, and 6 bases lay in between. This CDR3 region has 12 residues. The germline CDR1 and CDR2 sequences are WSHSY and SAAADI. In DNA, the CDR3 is TGCGCCAGCAGCCTACTTAATGAAAAACTGTTTTTT. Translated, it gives CASSLLNEKLFF.

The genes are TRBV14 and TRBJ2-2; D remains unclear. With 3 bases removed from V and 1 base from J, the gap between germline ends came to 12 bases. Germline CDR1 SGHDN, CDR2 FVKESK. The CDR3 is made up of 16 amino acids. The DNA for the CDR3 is TGTGCCAGCAGCCATATTAAAGACTGGAACACCGGGGAGCTGTTTTTT. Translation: CASSHIKDWNTGELFF.

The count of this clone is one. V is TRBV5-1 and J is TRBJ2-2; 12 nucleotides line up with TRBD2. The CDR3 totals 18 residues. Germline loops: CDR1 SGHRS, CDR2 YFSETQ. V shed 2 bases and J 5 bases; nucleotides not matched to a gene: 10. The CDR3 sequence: CASSFTPLAGGKTGELFF. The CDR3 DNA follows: TGCGCCAGCAGCTTTACCCCCCTAGCGGGAGGGAAAACCGGGGAGCTGTTTTTT.

CDR3: CASSAGGITDTQYF. The CDR3, as DNA: TGTGCCAGCAGCGCCGGGGGGATCACAGATACGCAGTATTTT. The rearrangement joins TRBV9 to TRBJ2-3; 7 positions match TRBD2. The CDR3 is 14 amino acids. V was pared by 3 bases and J by 2 bases, with 3 bases of the junction left unmatched. In germline, CDR1 is SGDLS, CDR2 YYNGEE.

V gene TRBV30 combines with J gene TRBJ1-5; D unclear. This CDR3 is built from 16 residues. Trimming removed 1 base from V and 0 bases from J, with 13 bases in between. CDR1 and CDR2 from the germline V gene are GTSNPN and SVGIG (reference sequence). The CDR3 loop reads CAWSGGRGYSNQPQHF. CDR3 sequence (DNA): TGTGCCTGGAGTGGCGGTCGAGGGTATAGCAATCAGCCCCAGCATTTT.

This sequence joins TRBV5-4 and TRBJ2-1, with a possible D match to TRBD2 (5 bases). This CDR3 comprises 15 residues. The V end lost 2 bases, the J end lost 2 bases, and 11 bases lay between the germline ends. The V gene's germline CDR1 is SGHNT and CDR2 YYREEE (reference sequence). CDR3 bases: TGTGCCAGCAGCTTTTCGGTCGGGGCCTACAATGAGCAGTTCTTC. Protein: CASSFSVGAYNEQFF.

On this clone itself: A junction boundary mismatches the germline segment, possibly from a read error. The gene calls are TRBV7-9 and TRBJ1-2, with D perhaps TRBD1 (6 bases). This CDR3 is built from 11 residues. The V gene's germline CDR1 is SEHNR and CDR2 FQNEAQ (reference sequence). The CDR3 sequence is CASSSGAPDSF. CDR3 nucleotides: TGTGCCAGCAGCTCAGGGGCGCCGGATTCCTTC.

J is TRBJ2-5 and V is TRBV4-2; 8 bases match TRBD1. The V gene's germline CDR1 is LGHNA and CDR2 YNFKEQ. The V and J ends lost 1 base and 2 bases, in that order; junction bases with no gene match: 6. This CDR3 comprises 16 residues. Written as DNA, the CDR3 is TGTGCCAGCAGCCAAGGGACAGGGTCTGGACAAGAGACCCAGTACTTC. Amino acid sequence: CASSQGTGSGQETQYF.

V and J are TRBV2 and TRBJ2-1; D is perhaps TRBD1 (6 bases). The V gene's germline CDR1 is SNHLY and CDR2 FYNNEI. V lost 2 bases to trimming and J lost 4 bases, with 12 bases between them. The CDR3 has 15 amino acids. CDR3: CASSELTGLYNEQFF. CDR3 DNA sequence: TGTGCCAGCAGTGAATTAACAGGGCTTTACAATGAGCAGTTCTTC.

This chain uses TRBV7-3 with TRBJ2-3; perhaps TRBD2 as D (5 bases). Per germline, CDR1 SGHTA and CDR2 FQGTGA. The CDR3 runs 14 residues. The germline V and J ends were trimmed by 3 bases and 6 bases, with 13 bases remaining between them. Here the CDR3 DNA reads TGTGCCAGCAGCTTGACGGGGTTTGCGGATACGCAGTATTTT. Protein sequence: CASSLTGFADTQYF.